The 26 T cell receptor beta chains below all came from one sample that was sequenced in a study of technical replicates of blood from a handful of donors. Produced via immunoSEQ multiplex PCR; TCRdb's table is partial and in-frame only. The sample comprises about 49,000 clones, 80% to 95% of which are singletons, and under 5% rests with the top ten. Sequencing used PBMCs. The receptor set was obtained from a human donor in good health. Some clones in this sample may be carry-over from other donors' samples.

This rearrangement joins TRBV7-9 to TRBJ1-5, with no clear D. V was trimmed by 8 bases and J by 0 bases, leaving 8 bases between them. Germline V gene data show CDR1 as SEHNR and CDR2 as FQNEAQ (reference sequence). The length of the CDR3 is 13 residues. CDR3 nucleotides: TGTGCCAGCGCAGATCATAGCAATCAGCCCCAGCATTTT. Translated: CASADHSNQPQHF.

In the case of this clone: The germline gene is not matched at one end of the junction; a read error may be the cause. CDR3 in amino acids: CASSQGFGAYNEQFF. The CDR3 region has the DNA TGTGCCAGCAGCCAGGGTTTTGGCGCCTATAATGAGCAGTTCTTC. The J gene is TRBJ2-1, the V gene TRBV7-6, with D possibly TRBD1 on 5 matching bases. Germline CDR1 SGHVS, CDR2 FNYEAQ. The CDR3 is 15 amino acids.

J is TRBJ1-2 and V is TRBV6-6; the D is unclear. Germline-derived CDR1 and CDR2 are MNHNY and SVGAGI (reference sequence). The CDR3 has 15 amino acids. V was clipped by 8 bases and J by 4 bases, with 20 bases between them. The CDR3: CASHPVGGAFYGYTF. The CDR3, as DNA: TGTGCCAGCCACCCGGTAGGCGGAGCCTTCTATGGCTACACCTTC.

This chain links TRBV7-9 with TRBJ1-2; the D gene is possibly TRBD1 (6 bases). Trimming pared 2 bases from V and 5 bases from J, leaving 15 bases between. Looked up from germline, CDR1 is SEHNR and CDR2 is FQNEAQ (reference sequence). The CDR3 length is 15 residues. Written as DNA, the CDR3 is TGTGCCAGCAGCTTATTAAGGGGGTCGGATTATGGCTACACCTTC. Its translation is CASSLLRGSDYGYTF.

This chain joins TRBV19 and TRBJ1-2; the match to TRBD1 covers 9 bases. CDR1 is LNHDA, CDR2 SQIVND, per germline (reference sequence). Trimming cost V 5 bases and J 6 bases; bases outside gene matches: 7. The CDR3 is 14 amino acids. CDR3 residues: CASSPRDRDHGYTF. The CDR3 bases are TGTGCCAGTAGTCCCCGGGACAGGGACCATGGCTACACCTTC.

This sequence joins TRBV2 and TRBJ2-7, with 14 bases matching TRBD2. With V trimmed by 6 bases and J by 4 bases, 2 bases remained unmatched. The CDR3 sequence is 14 residues long. The germline gives CDR1 SNHLY, CDR2 FYNNEI. The CDR3 DNA is TGTGCCAGCAGAGGGACTAGCGGGGGATACGAGCAGTACTTC. Translation: CASRGTSGGYEQYF.

This clone showed up just once. J is TRBJ1-2 and V is TRBV4-3; TRBD1 matches 11 bases. The CDR3 consists of 19 residues. Germline V lookup: CDR1 LGHNA, CDR2 YSLEER. Losses at the gene ends were 4 bases for V and 8 bases for J; bases not matched to a gene: 21. The CDR3 here is CASSPFRHPLQGQGEGYTF. The CDR3 DNA sequence: TGCGCCAGCAGCCCATTTCGGCATCCCTTACAGGGACAGGGGGAGGGCTACACCTTC.

This sequence joins TRBV7-9 and TRBJ2-2, with D possibly being TRBD2 (6 bases). The CDR3 length is 14 residues. Per germline, CDR1 SEHNR and CDR2 FQNEAQ (reference sequence). Trimming took off 5 bases at V and 7 bases at J, with 14 bases between the two ends. The CDR3 reads CASSPVGTGGELFF. The CDR3 DNA sequence: TGTGCCAGCAGCCCCGTGGGGACTGGCGGGGAGCTGTTTTTT. Full variable domain (rest looked up from reference TRBV7-9 and TRBJ2-2): DTGVSQNPRHKITKRGQNVTFRCDPISEHNRLYWYRQTLGQGPEFLTYFQNEAQLEKSRLLSDRFSAERPKGSFSTLEIQRTEQGDSAMYLCASSPVGTGGELFFGEGSRLTVL.

This clone was counted between two and nine times. The chain recombines TRBV7-2 with TRBJ2-5; D remains unclear. The CDR3 sequence is 19 residues long. The V gene lost 5 bases and the J gene lost 1 base, with 26 bases spanning the gap. Germline lookup yields CDR1 SGHTA and CDR2 FQGNSA. In DNA, the CDR3 is TGTGCCAGCAGCCCCACGGAGTTTTCCGAAGATGGTGTCCAAGAGACCCAGTACTTC. Protein sequence: CASSPTEFSEDGVQETQYF. Filled out from reference TRBV7-2 and TRBJ2-5, the complete variable domain reads GAGVSQSPSNKVTEKGKDVELRCDPISGHTALYWYRQSLGQGLEFLIYFQGNSAPDKSGLPSDRFSAERTGGSVSTLTIQRTQQEDSAVYLCASSPTEFSEDGVQETQYFGPGTRLLVL.

This chain uses TRBV25-1 with TRBJ1-1; 7 nucleotides agree with TRBD1. CDR3 size: 18 residues. The germline V gene has CDR1 MGHDK and CDR2 SYGVNS. Losses at the gene ends were 0 bases for V and 8 bases for J; bases not matched to a gene: 18. CDR3 loop: CASSEYDRVWRVSPEAFF. As DNA, the CDR3 is TGTGCCAGCAGTGAATACGACAGGGTGTGGAGAGTAAGCCCCGAAGCTTTCTTT.

The V and J genes are TRBV5-4 and TRBJ2-3; no definite D call. Germline loops: CDR1 SGHNT, CDR2 YYREEE (reference sequence). CDR3 length: 15 amino acids. The V end lost 0 bases, the J end lost 2 bases, and 10 bases lay between the germline ends. The CDR3 sequence: CASSLAARFTDTQYF. The CDR3 DNA sequence: TGTGCCAGCAGCTTGGCCGCGCGGTTCACAGATACGCAGTATTTT. The full variable domain, in which reference TRBV5-4 and TRBJ2-3 provide the parts outside the CDR3, is ETGVTQSPTHLIKTRGQQVTLRCSSQSGHNTVSWYQQALGQGPQFIFQYYREEENGRGNFPPRFSGLQFPNYSSELNVNALELDDSALYLCASSLAARFTDTQYFGPGTRLTVL.

The chain uses TRBV2 and TRBJ2-7, with TRBD2 matching 8 bases. The CDR3 has 16 amino acids. Losses at the gene ends were 6 bases for V and 0 bases for J; bases not matched to a gene: 10. CDR1 and CDR2 (germline): SNHLY, FYNNEI. The CDR3 DNA reads as TGTGCCAGCAGGGTAGATGGCGGGAGGAGCTCCTACGAGCAGTACTTC. Encoded protein: CASRVDGGRSSYEQYF.

The chain uses TRBV11-2 and TRBJ1-2; D perhaps matches TRBD1 (6 bases). With 5 bases removed from V and 5 bases from J, the gap between germline ends came to 12 bases. The germline gives CDR1 SGHAT, CDR2 FQNNGV. The CDR3 has 13 residues. The CDR3 sequence: CASSPGQSYGYTF. DNA for the CDR3: TGTGCCAGCAGCCCCGGACAGTCATATGGCTACACCTTC. The complete variable domain, with remaining parts taken from reference TRBV11-2 and TRBJ1-2, reads EAGVAQSPRYKIIEKRQSVAFWCNPISGHATLYWYQQILGQGPKLLIQFQNNGVVDDSQLPKDRFSAERLKGVDSTLKIQPAKLEDSAVYLCASSPGQSYGYTFGSGTRLTVV.

The CDR3, as DNA: TGTGCCAGCAGCGCGCACTATGAGCAGTTCTTC. Translating it yields CASSAHYEQFF. The chain joins TRBV5-6 to TRBJ2-1; D remains ambiguous. V was pared by 4 bases and J by 8 bases, with 7 bases between. CDR3 size: 11 residues. Germline loops: CDR1 SGHDT, CDR2 YYEEEE. The variable domain in full, completed from reference TRBV5-6 and TRBJ2-1, reads DAGVTQSPTHLIKTRGQQVTLRCSPKSGHDTVSWYQQALGQGPQFIFQYYEEEERQRGNFPDRFSGHQFPNYSSELNVNALLLGDSALYLCASSAHYEQFFGPGTRLTVL.

The chain uses TRBV14 and TRBJ2-7; D unclear. V was pared by 2 bases and J by 0 bases, with 14 bases between. The CDR3 loop spans 16 amino acids. CDR1 and CDR2 from the germline V gene are SGHDN and FVKESK. The CDR3 sequence is CASSQRRGQSSYEQYF. For the CDR3, the DNA is TGTGCCAGCAGCCAACGACGAGGTCAGAGCTCCTACGAGCAGTACTTC.

The chain has TRBV5-4 and TRBJ1-2, with D hard to call. The V end lost 5 bases, the J end lost 0 bases, and 8 bases lay between the germline ends. This CDR3 contains 13 residues. Germline CDR1 SGHNT, CDR2 YYREEE (reference sequence). The CDR3 protein is CASRGGTNYGYTF. CDR3 nucleotide sequence: TGTGCCAGCAGGGGCGGGACTAACTATGGCTACACCTTC.

The chain carries TRBV6-1 and TRBJ2-2; possible D gene TRBD1, 5 bases. V was cut by 10 bases and J by 7 bases, with 13 bases left in between. Germline V gene data show CDR1 as MNHNS and CDR2 as SASEGT. The CDR3 contains 12 residues. The CDR3 is CATAQGGGELFF. The CDR3 DNA reads TGTGCCACCGCCCAGGGCGGCGGGGAGCTGTTTTTT.

This clone was counted between two and nine times. The chain combines TRBV6-4 with TRBJ2-3; TRBD1 agrees at 9 bases. This CDR3 is 16 amino acids long. Trimming cost V 0 bases and J 4 bases; bases outside gene matches: 5. The germline V gene encodes CDR1 MRHNA and CDR2 SNTAGT. The CDR3 protein is CASSDSTGQGADTQYF. CDR3 coding DNA: TGTGCCAGCAGTGACTCAACGGGACAGGGTGCAGATACGCAGTATTTT.

V usage is TRBV15 and J usage is TRBJ2-1, with 9 bases identical to TRBD1. The CDR3 contains 13 residues. Germline trimming cut 0 bases from V and 15 bases from J; bases unmatched to any gene: 6. The V gene's germline CDR1 is LNHNV and CDR2 YYDKDF (reference sequence). The CDR3: CATSRERQGGWFF. The CDR3 region has the DNA TGTGCCACCAGCAGAGAAAGACAGGGGGGATGGTTCTTC.

The rearrangement joins TRBV27 to TRBJ1-2; D unresolved. Germline V CDR1 and CDR2: MNHEY, SMNVEV (reference sequence). The CDR3 contains 12 residues. V was trimmed by 6 bases and J by 0 bases, leaving 5 bases between them. CDR3 sequence: CASRTPNYGYTF. CDR3 DNA: TGTGCCAGCAGAACACCTAACTATGGCTACACCTTC.

The chain employs TRBV5-6 and TRBJ2-5; 10 bases align to TRBD1. This CDR3 is 16 amino acids long. Germline CDR1 reads SGHDT; CDR2 reads YYEEEE. The ends lost 4 bases at V and 5 bases at J; junction bases unmatched: 11. The CDR3, as DNA: TGTGCCAGCAGCGCCTTCGGACAGGGGGTGGGGGAGACCCAGTACTTC. This translates into CASSAFGQGVGETQYF.

This chain connects TRBV4-1 to TRBJ2-2; 7 positions match TRBD1. The CDR3 totals 13 residues. Germline V gene sequence: CDR1 MGHRA, CDR2 YSYEKL. J lost 9 bases, V lost 3 bases, and 4 bases had no gene match. For the CDR3, the DNA is TGCGCCAGCAGCCAGACAGGGTGGCGGGAGCTGTTTTTT. Its translation is CASSQTGWRELFF.

This sequence joins TRBV19 and TRBJ2-2; tentatively, D is TRBD2 (5 bases). The CDR3 has 15 amino acids. Between the trimmed V and J ends, which lost 3 bases and 2 bases, there was a span of 10 bases. Germline V CDR1 and CDR2: LNHDA, SQIVND (reference sequence). The CDR3 protein is CASSISRGNTGELFF. As DNA, the CDR3 is TGTGCCAGTAGTATCAGTCGGGGTAACACCGGGGAGCTGTTTTTT.

DNA for the CDR3: TGTGCCAGCAGCTCACAGGGGAGGCAAACAGATACGCAGTATTTT. Its protein product is CASSSQGRQTDTQYF. V and J are TRBV7-9 and TRBJ2-3; D is possibly TRBD1 (7 bases). This CDR3 is 15 amino acids long. Trimming removed 4 bases from V and 3 bases from J, with 14 bases in between. Germline V gene sequence: CDR1 SEHNR, CDR2 FQNEAQ (reference sequence).

This clone was detected only a few times. The chain links TRBV5-1 to TRBJ2-7; 8 bases agree with TRBD1. Germline assignment: CDR1 SGHRS and CDR2 YFSETQ. This CDR3 region has 15 residues. J was trimmed by 6 bases and V by 4 bases; bases with no gene match: 12. The CDR3 DNA follows: TGCGCCAGCAGCAGTTCGACAGGGGCATACGCCGAGCAGTACTTC. It translates to CASSSSTGAYAEQYF.

By sample share, this clone is medium-sized. The V and J genes are TRBV6-4 and TRBJ1-1; 7 bases match TRBD1. CDR3 length equals 15 residues. Germline lookup yields CDR1 MRHNA and CDR2 SNTAGT. Unmatched junction bases numbered 9, after V lost 4 bases and J lost 4 bases. CDR3 in DNA: TGTGCCAGCAGTGGGGTTGAGGCAGGGGGCACTGAAGCTTTCTTT. Protein product: CASSGVEAGGTEAFF.